This entry concerns a single T cell receptor beta chain. Its specificity is unknown. This specimen comes from a study of cytomegalovirus exposure and HLA in healthy donors. Study findings and constraints: Many donors carried some public TCRs, although rarity characterized most TCR sequences. A classifier reportedly called cytomegalovirus status with high sensitivity and specificity. According to a subsequent analysis, TCR clusters from the first cohort were inclined to appear together in the 120 validation repertoires.

Produced via immunoSEQ multiplex PCR; TCRdb's table is partial and in-frame only. The sample yields 250,000 to 400,000 clones, approximately 86% seen once. The junction had 3 bases not matched to a gene; V was cut back by 0 bases and J by 1 base. The CDR3 is 15 residues long. The V gene's germline CDR1 is SGHRS and CDR2 YFSETQ. Material: PBMCs. This chain connects TRBV5-1 to TRBJ2-7, with 8 bases identical to TRBD2. This TCR was recovered from a man under 40 in good health and CMV-seronegative. CDR3 sequence (DNA): TGCGCCAGCAGCTTGGACGCGGGGGGTTCCTACGAGCAGTACTTC. This encodes CASSLDAGGSYEQYF. Full variable domain (outside the CDR3, taken from reference TRBV5-1 and TRBJ2-7): KAGVTQTPRYLIKTRGQQVTLSCSPISGHRSVSWYQQTPGQGLQFLFEYFSETQRNKGNFPGRFSGRQFSNSRSEMNVSTLELGDSALYLCASSLDAGGSYEQYFGPGTRLTVT.